Below are 23 T cell receptor beta chains sequenced from a single sample in a study of control samples from healthy donors and cancer patients. Sequencing was performed with immunoSEQ multiplex PCR; in TCRdb, only in-frame clones are kept and a portion is missing. The table lists about 150,000 clones, approximately 94% of them singletons, with 5.5% to 6% in the top ten. Sequencing was performed on blood. All receptors come from a man aged 40-50 years in good health.

This clone was counted a single time. The V and J genes are TRBV28 and TRBJ1-2; D possibly corresponds to TRBD1 (5 bases). Germline V gene sequence: CDR1 MDHEN, CDR2 SYDVKM. The germline V and J ends were trimmed by 1 base and 7 bases, with 13 bases remaining between them. The CDR3 extends over 14 amino acids. CDR3 protein: CASSLFPTQGGYTF. CDR3 nucleotides: TGTGCCAGCAGTTTATTTCCGACCCAGGGTGGCTACACCTTC.

The chain joins TRBV7-8 to TRBJ1-5; 10 nucleotides match TRBD1. Germline values: CDR1 SGHVS, CDR2 FQNEAQ. This CDR3 has 15 amino acids. V shed 0 bases, J shed 4 bases, and the junction held 0 bases outside the gene matches. The CDR3 loop is CASSLAGQGNQPQHF. Written as DNA, the CDR3 is TGTGCCAGCAGCTTAGCGGGACAGGGGAATCAGCCCCAGCATTTT. The variable domain in full, with the rest retrieved from reference TRBV7-8 and TRBJ1-5, is GAGVSQSPRYKVAKRGQDVALRCDPISGHVSLFWYQQALGQGPEFLTYFQNEAQLDKSGLPSDRFFAERPEGSVSTLKIQRTQQEDSAVYLCASSLAGQGNQPQHFGDGTRLSIL.

J is TRBJ2-1 and V is TRBV7-2; TRBD2 matches 8 bases. V lost 5 bases, J lost 3 bases, and 6 bases stayed unmatched. The germline gives CDR1 SGHTA, CDR2 FQGNSA. This CDR3 spans 15 amino acids. CDR3 DNA: TGTGCCAGCAGCAACCCCGGGACTAGCTACAATGAGCAGTTCTTC. Encoded protein: CASSNPGTSYNEQFF.

This clone showed up just once. This chain uses TRBV28 with TRBJ1-6; 7 positions agree with TRBD1. This CDR3 has 14 amino acids. Germline assignment: CDR1 MDHEN and CDR2 SYDVKM. The junction had 8 bases not matched to a gene; V was cut back by 8 bases and J by 7 bases. The CDR3 sequence: CASGPWDRNSPLHF. The CDR3 nucleotides are TGTGCCAGCGGGCCCTGGGACAGAAATTCACCCCTCCACTTT.

V usage is TRBV5-1 and J usage is TRBJ2-5; a weak D match, TRBD2 (6 bases). The CDR3 is made up of 15 amino acids. The germline V gene has CDR1 SGHRS and CDR2 YFSETQ. Trimming left V 4 bases short and J 0 bases short, with 13 bases between. As DNA, the CDR3 is TGCGCCAGCAGCCGGAGGGCGGGAAACCAAGAGACCCAGTACTTC. Encoded protein: CASSRRAGNQETQYF.

The J gene is TRBJ2-1, the V gene TRBV5-1; no clear D gene. The CDR3 is made up of 13 amino acids. Germline lookup yields CDR1 SGHRS and CDR2 YFSETQ. V lost 4 bases, J lost 5 bases, and 10 bases lay in between. CDR3 DNA: TGCGCCAGCAGCAATGGCCGAAACAATGAGCAGTTCTTC. Protein sequence: CASSNGRNNEQFF.

A remark on this clone: Other DNA sequences from this sample encode an identical CDR3 as well. The chain is built from TRBV12-3 or TRBV12-4 and TRBJ1-2; no reliable D call. The CDR3 totals 13 residues. The V gene lost 4 bases and the J gene lost 2 bases, with 8 bases spanning the gap. In nucleotides, the CDR3 is TGTGCCAGCAGTTCTTACGGAAACTATGGCTACACCTTC. Protein: CASSSYGNYGYTF.

The V call is TRBV5-4, the J call TRBJ2-7; D is possibly TRBD2 (7 bases). This CDR3 contains 15 residues. V lost 0 bases to trimming and J lost 3 bases, with 13 bases between them. Germline assignment: CDR1 SGHNT and CDR2 YYREEE (reference sequence). Here the CDR3 DNA reads TGTGCCAGCAGCTTGGGGGGGGGCTTCGGCTACGAGCAGTACTTC. The encoded protein is CASSLGGGFGYEQYF.

This chain connects TRBV24-1 to TRBJ1-5, with D maybe TRBD1 (6 bases). V lost 4 bases and J lost 3, with 15 bases in between. Germline V gene lookup returns CDR1 KGHDR and CDR2 SFDVKD. The CDR3 runs to 16 residues. CDR3 protein: CATSDGGGQFNQPQHF. CDR3 nucleotide sequence: TGTGCCACCAGTGACGGGGGCGGACAGTTCAATCAGCCCCAGCATTTT.

The gene calls are TRBV10-3 and TRBJ1-1; D is unclear. Germline loops: CDR1 ENHRY, CDR2 SYGVKD. The CDR3 loop spans 13 amino acids. V was pared by 6 bases and J by 1 base, with 9 bases between. The CDR3, as DNA: TGTGCCATCAGCTCCACGGGGAACACTGAAGCTTTCTTT. Protein product: CAISSTGNTEAFF.

The chain combines TRBV7-9 with TRBJ2-3; 10 bases match TRBD2. V shed 5 bases, J shed 5 bases, and the junction held 4 bases outside the gene matches. This CDR3 is 14 amino acids long. Germline V gene sequence: CDR1 SEHNR, CDR2 FQNEAQ (reference sequence). CDR3 sequence (DNA): TGTGCCAGCAGCCCTAGCGGGGGAAAAGATACGCAGTATTTT. The encoded protein is CASSPSGGKDTQYF.

About this clone: A junction end diverges from the germline sequence, so it may reflect a read error. The chain joins TRBV5-1 to TRBJ2-6; 7 bases fit TRBD2. The CDR3 is 15 residues long. Germline CDR1 is SGHRS and CDR2 is YFSETQ. DNA of the CDR3: TGCGCCCGCAGCTTGGGGGGGACCGGGGCCAACGTCCTGACTTTC. Its protein product is CARSLGGTGANVLTF.

V gene TRBV7-9 combines with J gene TRBJ2-3; the D gene is possibly TRBD2 (7 bases). Trimming pared 7 bases from V and 0 bases from J, leaving 11 bases between. This CDR3 comprises 14 residues. Germline V gene sequence: CDR1 SEHNR, CDR2 FQNEAQ (reference sequence). CDR3 coding DNA: TGTGCCAGCACCAAGGGGGGGAGCACAGATACGCAGTATTTT. This translates into CASTKGGSTDTQYF.

CDR3 loop: CASTQTEDYGYTF. The CDR3 nucleotides read TGTGCCAGCACCCAGACAGAGGACTATGGCTACACCTTC. The chain is built from TRBV6-6 and TRBJ1-2; possible D gene TRBD1, 5 bases. Germline V gene data show CDR1 as MNHNY and CDR2 as SVGAGI (reference sequence). This CDR3 contains 13 residues. V was cut by 7 bases and J by 3 bases, with 12 bases left in between.

The gene calls are TRBV7-9 and TRBJ2-1; perhaps TRBD1 as D (5 bases). Germline CDR1 reads SEHNR; CDR2 reads FQNEAQ (reference sequence). This CDR3 region has 15 residues. V lost 3 bases and J lost 6, with 15 bases in between. CDR3 in amino acids: CASSFVQGGPNEQFF. CDR3 nucleotides: TGTGCCAGCAGCTTCGTTCAGGGCGGACCCAATGAGCAGTTCTTC. The whole variable domain, filled in from reference TRBV7-9 and TRBJ2-1, reads DTGVSQNPRHKITKRGQNVTFRCDPISEHNRLYWYRQTLGQGPEFLTYFQNEAQLEKSRLLSDRFSAERPKGSFSTLEIQRTEQGDSAMYLCASSFVQGGPNEQFFGPGTRLTVL.

The V and J genes are TRBV6-6 and TRBJ1-6; D gene uncertain. The CDR3 has 13 amino acids. V lost 2 bases and J 13 bases, leaving 12 bases between the germline ends. Per germline, CDR1 MNHNY and CDR2 SVGAGI (reference sequence). The CDR3 nucleotides are TGTGCCAGCAGTTACGTCGTTTCGTCGCCCCTCCACTTT. Amino acid sequence: CASSYVVSSPLHF.

This chain links TRBV27 with TRBJ1-1, with 7 nucleotides matching TRBD1. From germline, CDR1 is MNHEY and CDR2 SMNVEV (reference sequence). The junction had 6 bases not matched to a gene; V was cut back by 7 bases and J by 4 bases. This CDR3 spans 13 amino acids. The CDR3 DNA sequence: TGTGCCAGCAAACCAGGGGGAACCACTGAAGCTTTCTTT. It translates to CASKPGGTTEAFF.

The chain combines TRBV7-6 with TRBJ1-6; D uncertain. The CDR3 runs to 14 residues. The V and J ends lost 3 bases and 9 bases respectively, with 12 bases between them. The V gene's germline CDR1 is SGHVS and CDR2 FNYEAQ. Here the CDR3 DNA reads TGTGCCAGCAGCTTTGACCCGAGTGTTTCACCCCTCCACTTT. Amino acid sequence: CASSFDPSVSPLHF.

The chain combines TRBV19 with TRBJ1-1; D is undetermined. Germline V CDR1 and CDR2: LNHDA, SQIVND (reference sequence). The length of the CDR3 is 12 residues. V shed 7 bases and J shed 4 bases, with 10 bases lying between them. The CDR3 loop reads CASITGSTEAFF. CDR3 nucleotides: TGTGCCAGTATAACGGGATCCACTGAAGCTTTCTTT. Using reference TRBV19 and TRBJ1-1 for the parts outside the CDR3, the full variable domain is DGGITQSPKYLFRKEGQNVTLSCEQNLNHDAMYWYRQDPGQGLRLIYYSQIVNDFQKGDIAEGYSVSREKKESFPLTVTSAQKNPTAFYLCASITGSTEAFFGQGTRLTVV.

V is TRBV9 and J is TRBJ1-1; TRBD1 matches at 7 bases. Trimming cost V 1 base and J 4 bases; bases outside gene matches: 7. The CDR3 has 15 residues. Per the germline V gene, CDR1 is SGDLS and CDR2 is YYNGEE. The CDR3 nucleotides read TGTGCCAGCAGCGTACAAACAGGGGCTGTCACTGAAGCTTTCTTT. Protein sequence: CASSVQTGAVTEAFF. Looking up the rest from reference TRBV9 and TRBJ1-1 gives the full variable domain: DSGVTQTPKHLITATGQRVTLRCSPRSGDLSVYWYQQSLDQGLQFLIQYYNGEERAKGNILERFSAQQFPDLHSELNLSSLELGDSALYFCASSVQTGAVTEAFFGQGTRLTVV.

This clone was picked up one time. The gene calls are TRBV19 and TRBJ1-1; the D gene is possibly TRBD1 (5 bases). V gave up 10 bases and J gave up 3 bases, with 12 bases separating them. This CDR3 region has 12 residues. Germline CDR1 is LNHDA and CDR2 is SQIVND (reference sequence). Here the CDR3 DNA reads TGTGCCACCATTGGGGCTTACACTGAAGCTTTCTTT. Translating gives CATIGAYTEAFF.

The chain has TRBV19 and TRBJ1-2, with 7 bases lining up with TRBD1. The V segment lost 5 bases and the J segment 4 bases; nucleotides outside the gene matches: 4. This CDR3 spans 13 amino acids. Germline loops: CDR1 LNHDA, CDR2 SQIVND (reference sequence). Written as DNA, the CDR3 is TGTGCCAGTAGTCCGGGACAGATCTATGGCTACACCTTC. It is translated as CASSPGQIYGYTF.

The chain combines TRBV5-6 with TRBJ1-5; no definite D call. The V end was cut by 3 bases, the J end by 6 bases, with 10 bases between. The germline gives CDR1 SGHDT, CDR2 YYEEEE. The CDR3 sequence is 13 residues long. The CDR3 loop is CASSSGVGQPQHF. CDR3 sequence (DNA): TGTGCCAGCAGCTCGGGTGTGGGTCAGCCCCAGCATTTT.